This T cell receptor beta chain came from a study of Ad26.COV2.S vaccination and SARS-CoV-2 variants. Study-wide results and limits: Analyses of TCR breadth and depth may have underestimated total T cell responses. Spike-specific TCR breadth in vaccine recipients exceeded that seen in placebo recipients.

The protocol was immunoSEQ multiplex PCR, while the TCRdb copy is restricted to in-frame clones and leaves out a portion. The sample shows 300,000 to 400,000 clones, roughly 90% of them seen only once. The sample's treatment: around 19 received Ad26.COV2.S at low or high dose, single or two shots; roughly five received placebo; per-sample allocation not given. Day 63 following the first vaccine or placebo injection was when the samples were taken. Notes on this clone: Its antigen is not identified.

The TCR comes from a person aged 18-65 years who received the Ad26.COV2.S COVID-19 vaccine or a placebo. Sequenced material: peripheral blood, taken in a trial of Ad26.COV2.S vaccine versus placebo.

CDR3 coding DNA: TGCAGCGCCGGGGACTACGGAGCGTACGAGCAGTACTTC. It yields the protein CSAGDYGAYEQYF. The rearrangement joins TRBV29-1 to TRBJ2-7; 7 bases are a match to TRBD2. The germline gives CDR1 SQVTM, CDR2 ANQGSEA. V was pared by 7 bases and J by 4 bases, with 10 bases of the junction left unmatched. This CDR3 is built from 13 residues.